In its sample, the clone carrying this TCR beta chain was seen once. CDR1 and CDR2 (germline): WNHNN, SYGVQD (reference sequence). The CDR3 contains 15 residues. With V trimmed by 2 bases and J by 5 bases, 4 bases remained unmatched. These data belong to a study of cytomegalovirus exposure and HLA in healthy donors. Study at large: Genotyping showed roughly 77% of almost 400 donors falling in the Caucasian-associated ancestry cluster.

PCR primers comprised 60 Vbeta and 13 Jbeta primers. Libraries were prepared by immunoSEQ multiplex PCR; TCRdb keeps only in-frame clonotypes and omits some of them. This sample yields about 87,000 clones, of which 74% are seen a single time; around 22% belongs to the top ten. Sequencing input: PBMCs. The rearrangement uses TRBV10-1 and TRBJ2-3; 10 positions agree with TRBD2. This TCR was recovered from a man aged 30 to 45 in good health and CMV-seropositive. The CDR3 DNA is TGCGCCAGCAGTGAGCCTAGCGGGGGAGTAGATACGCAGTATTTT. Translating it yields CASSEPSGGVDTQYF.